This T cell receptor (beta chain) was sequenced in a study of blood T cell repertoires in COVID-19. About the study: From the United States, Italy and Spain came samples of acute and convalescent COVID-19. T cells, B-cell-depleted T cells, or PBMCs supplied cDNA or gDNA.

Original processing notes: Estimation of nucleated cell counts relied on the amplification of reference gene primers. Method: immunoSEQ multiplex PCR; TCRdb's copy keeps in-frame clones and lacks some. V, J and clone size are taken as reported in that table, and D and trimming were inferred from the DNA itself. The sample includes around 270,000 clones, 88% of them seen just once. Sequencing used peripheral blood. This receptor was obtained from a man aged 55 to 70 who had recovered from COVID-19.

The CDR3 protein is CASSQAVGAGNQPQHF. The CDR3 nucleotides are TGTGCCAGCAGCCAAGCAGTGGGCGCCGGCAATCAGCCCCAGCATTTT. The rearrangement uses TRBV4-2 and TRBJ1-5, with D hard to call. There are 16 residues in the CDR3. Germline lookup yields CDR1 LGHNA and CDR2 YNFKEQ. V lost 1 base and J 2 bases, leaving 12 bases between the germline ends.